The 11 T cell receptor beta chains listed next were all sequenced from one sample in a study of radiotherapy plus CTLA-4 blockade in lung cancer. Assay: immunoSEQ multiplex PCR; the TCRdb copy retains only in-frame clones and omits some. Of about 70,000 clones in the sample, roughly 85% were seen once. Sequencing was performed on peripheral blood, taken from a patient treated with radiotherapy plus ipilimumab. The receptors were gathered from a human donor with non-small cell lung cancer who had a complete response to radiotherapy plus ipilimumab.

The gene calls are TRBV27 and TRBJ2-5; TRBD2 aligns across 11 bases. The CDR3 length is 16 residues. Germline V gene sequence: CDR1 MNHEY, CDR2 SMNVEV (reference sequence). After removal of 5 bases from V and 5 bases from J, the junction contained 10 bases not matched to a gene. The CDR3 is CASSPIAGGPEETQYF. The CDR3 coding sequence is TGTGCCAGCAGTCCCATAGCGGGAGGGCCGGAGGAGACCCAGTACTTC.

The J gene is TRBJ1-1, the V gene TRBV7-9, with unresolved D. The CDR3 totals 14 residues. V was pared by 7 bases and J by 1 base, with 13 bases between. Germline assignment: CDR1 SEHNR and CDR2 FQNEAQ (reference sequence). CDR3 in amino acids: CASKTQLTNTEAFF. The CDR3 DNA follows: TGTGCCAGCAAGACACAGCTTACGAACACTGAAGCTTTCTTT.

The table lists this clone with a count of one. One end of the junction is discordant with germline, which a read error may explain. The V gene is TRBV7-7, the J gene TRBJ2-4, with TRBD2 matching 8 bases. This CDR3 comprises 16 residues. Germline lookup yields CDR1 SSHAT and CDR2 FNYEAQ (reference sequence). This CDR3 reads CASSLAREAVKNIQYF. The CDR3 nucleotides are TGTGCTAGCAGCTTAGCGCGGGAGGCTGTCAAAAACATTCAGTACTTC.

The V call is TRBV2, the J call TRBJ1-4, with D hard to call. V lost 11 bases and J lost 11, with 24 bases in between. Looked up from germline, CDR1 is SNHLY and CDR2 is FYNNEI. The CDR3 has 14 residues. CDR3 protein: CASQEGIGTGKLFF. The CDR3 DNA reads as TGTGCCTCCCAAGAGGGAATAGGTACCGGGAAACTGTTTTTT.

CDR3 in amino acids: CAISESGADEKLFF. CDR3 bases: TGTGCCATCAGTGAGTCGGGGGCGGATGAAAAACTGTTTTTT. The V and J genes are TRBV10-3 and TRBJ1-4, with a tentative D call TRBD1 (6 bases). This CDR3 has 14 residues. Germline V gene sequence: CDR1 ENHRY, CDR2 SYGVKD. Trimming took 0 bases from V and 6 from J, leaving 8 bases between them.

This chain uses TRBV9 with TRBJ1-4; 8 bases match TRBD1. The CDR3 extends over 15 amino acids. The trim removed 3 bases at V and 8 bases at J, leaving 9 bases unmatched. Germline CDR1 is SGDLS and CDR2 is YYNGEE. CDR3: CASSAHYGTGEKLFF. The CDR3 nucleotides read TGTGCCAGCAGCGCTCACTACGGGACAGGCGAAAAACTGTTTTTT.

This sequence joins TRBV5-1 and TRBJ2-1; the match to TRBD1 covers 7 bases. CDR3 length: 16 residues. Germline V gene data show CDR1 as SGHRS and CDR2 as YFSETQ. Unmatched junction bases numbered 5, after V lost 2 bases and J lost 0 bases. CDR3 DNA sequence: TGCGCCAGCAGCTTTACGGGACAGAGCTCCTACAATGAGCAGTTCTTC. Translated, it gives CASSFTGQSSYNEQFF. The full variable domain, rest sourced from reference TRBV5-1 and TRBJ2-1, is KAGVTQTPRYLIKTRGQQVTLSCSPISGHRSVSWYQQTPGQGLQFLFEYFSETQRNKGNFPGRFSGRQFSNSRSEMNVSTLELGDSALYLCASSFTGQSSYNEQFFGPGTRLTVL.

This chain links TRBV11-3 with TRBJ2-7; either TRBD1 or TRBD2 may supply D (5 bases each). Germline CDR1 is SGHNT and CDR2 is YENEEA. Trimming removed 2 bases at V and 5 bases at J, with 22 bases between. The length of the CDR3 is 17 residues. CDR3 coding DNA: TGTGCCAGCAGCTTAAGGGGCCCTATTGCAGGACTTGACGAGCAGTACGTC. It translates to CASSLRGPIAGLDEQYV.

This chain connects TRBV10-1 to TRBJ1-5; a weak D match, TRBD1 (5 bases). There are 17 residues in the CDR3. Trimming removed 0 bases from V and 0 bases from J, with 12 bases in between. Germline assignment: CDR1 WNHNN and CDR2 SYGVQD (reference sequence). Here the CDR3 reads CASSESRGPNSNQPQHF. The CDR3 coding sequence is TGCGCCAGCAGTGAGTCGAGGGGCCCGAATAGCAATCAGCCCCAGCATTTT.

The rearrangement links TRBV7-9 to TRBJ2-1, with TRBD2 matching 8 bases. Germline V gives CDR1 SEHNR, CDR2 FQNEAQ (reference sequence). This CDR3 spans 14 amino acids. V was clipped by 0 bases and J by 9 bases; unmatched bases: 4. The CDR3 loop reads CASSLASGGGEQFF. CDR3 sequence (DNA): TGTGCCAGCAGCTTAGCGTCGGGGGGGGGTGAGCAGTTCTTC.

This clone was counted ten times or more. This chain joins TRBV11-3 and TRBJ1-4, with D perhaps matching TRBD1 (5 bases). The V gene lost 3 bases and the J gene lost 7 bases, with 12 bases spanning the gap. The CDR3 totals 14 residues. The germline CDR1 and CDR2 sequences are SGHNT and YENEEA. DNA for the CDR3: TGTGCCAGCAGCTTCCTGACAGAAACTGAAAAACTGTTTTTT. The encoded protein is CASSFLTETEKLFF.